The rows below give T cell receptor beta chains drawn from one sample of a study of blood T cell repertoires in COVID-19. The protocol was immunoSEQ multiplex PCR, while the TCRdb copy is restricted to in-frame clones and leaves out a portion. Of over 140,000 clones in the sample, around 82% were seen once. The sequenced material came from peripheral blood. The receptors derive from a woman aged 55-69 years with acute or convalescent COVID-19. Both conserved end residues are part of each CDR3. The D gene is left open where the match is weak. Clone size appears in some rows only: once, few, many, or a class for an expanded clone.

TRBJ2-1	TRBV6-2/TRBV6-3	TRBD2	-	CASSYSTGTGSSGLAGHEQFF	TGTGCCAGCAGTTACTCGACCGGGACAGGGTCCTCGGGACTAGCGGGACATGAGCAGTTCTTC
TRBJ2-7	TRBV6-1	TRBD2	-	CASSESPSGIVYEQYF	TGTGCCAGCAGTGAGTCCCCTAGCGGGATTGTTTACGAGCAGTACTTC
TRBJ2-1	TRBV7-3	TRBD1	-	CASSFDRGQFYNEQFF	TGTGCCAGCAGCTTCGACAGGGGTCAATTCTACAATGAGCAGTTCTTC
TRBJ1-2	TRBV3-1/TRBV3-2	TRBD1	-	CASRGRGLDGYTF	TGTGCCAGCAGAGGCAGGGGGCTAGACGGCTACACCTTC
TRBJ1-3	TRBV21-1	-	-	CASSIRQGSGNTIYF	TGTGCCAGCAGCATCCGACAGGGGTCCGGAAACACCATATATTTT
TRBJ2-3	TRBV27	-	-	CASSLYRGSITDTQYF	TGTGCCAGCAGTTTATATCGCGGTAGTATCACAGATACGCAGTATTTT
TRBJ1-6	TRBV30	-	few	CAWSKTGHRSSYNSPLHF	TGTGCCTGGAGTAAAACGGGACACCGGAGCTCCTATAATTCACCCCTCCACTTT
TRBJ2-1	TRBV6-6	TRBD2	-	CASSYSGLDDNEQFF	TGTGCCAGCAGTTACTCCGGACTAGACGACAATGAGCAGTTCTTC
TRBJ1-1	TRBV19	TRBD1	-	CASSTDRGMNTEAFF	TGTGCCAGTAGTACGGACAGGGGTATGAACACTGAAGCTTTCTTT
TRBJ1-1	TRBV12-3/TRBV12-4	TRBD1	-	CASSRDRRTEAFF	TGTGCCAGCAGCAGGGACAGGCGGACTGAAGCTTTCTTT
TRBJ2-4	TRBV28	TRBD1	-	CASRPGQVGNIQYF	TGTGCCAGCAGACCGGGACAGGTGGGGAACATTCAGTACTTC
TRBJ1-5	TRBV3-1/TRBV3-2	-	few	CASSQQGNQPQHF	TGTGCCAGCAGCCAACAGGGGAATCAGCCCCAGCATTTT
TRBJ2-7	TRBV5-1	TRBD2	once	CASSGWTSGAYEQYF	TGCGCCAGCAGCGGCTGGACTAGCGGGGCCTACGAGCAGTACTTC
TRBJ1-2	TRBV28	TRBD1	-	CASVPPHRGRGGYTF	TGTGCCAGCGTTCCCCCCCACAGGGGGCGCGGTGGCTACACCTTC
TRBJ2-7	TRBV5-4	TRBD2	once	CASSFLTSGTLPGTYEQYF	TGTGCCAGCAGCTTTCTTACTAGCGGAACCCTCCCGGGGACCTACGAGCAGTACTTC
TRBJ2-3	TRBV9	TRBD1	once	CASSDDRVETQYF	TGTGCCAGCAGCGACGACAGGGTTGAAACGCAGTATTTT
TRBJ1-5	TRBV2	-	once	CASSPDSGNQPQHF	TGTGCCAGCAGTCCTGACTCGGGCAATCAGCCCCAGCATTTT
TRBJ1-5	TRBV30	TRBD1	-	CAWSQTGDQPQHF	TGTGCCTGGAGTCAAACAGGGGATCAGCCCCAGCATTTT
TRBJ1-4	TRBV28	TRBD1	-	CASEALTGGNEKLFF	TGTGCCAGCGAAGCCCTGACAGGGGGAAATGAAAAACTGTTTTTT
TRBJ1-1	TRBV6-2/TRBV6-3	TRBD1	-	CASSRQGRTEAFF	TGTGCCAGCAGTCGACAGGGGAGGACTGAAGCTTTCTTT
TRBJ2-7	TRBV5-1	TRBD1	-	CASSLSPMNRGQRAYEQYF	TGCGCCAGCAGCTTGAGCCCAATGAACAGGGGGCAGCGGGCCTACGAGCAGTACTTC
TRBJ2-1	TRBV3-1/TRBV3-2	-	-	CASSQGFGALNEQFF	TGTGCCAGCAGCCAAGGTTTTGGGGCGCTGAATGAGCAGTTCTTC
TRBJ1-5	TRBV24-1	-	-	CATSDLRRGPSNQPQHF	TGTGCCACCAGTGATTTGCGAAGAGGTCCTAGCAATCAGCCCCAGCATTTT
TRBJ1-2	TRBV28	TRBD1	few	CASSSDRAAYGYTF	TGTGCCAGCAGTTCTGACAGGGCCGCCTATGGCTACACCTTC
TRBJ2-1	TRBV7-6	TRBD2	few	CASSLSSGRAGYEQFF	TGTGCCAGCAGCTTATCTAGCGGGAGGGCCGGGTATGAGCAGTTCTTC
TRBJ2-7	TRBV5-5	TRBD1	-	CASSRQGYEQYF	TGTGCCAGCAGCCGACAGGGCTACGAGCAGTACTTC
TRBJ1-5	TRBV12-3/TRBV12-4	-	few	CASDRRAQPQHF	TGTGCCAGCGACAGGCGGGCTCAGCCCCAGCATTTT
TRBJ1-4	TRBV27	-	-	CASSWGGTTNEKLFF	TGTGCCAGCAGTTGGGGGGGGACAACTAATGAAAAACTGTTTTTT
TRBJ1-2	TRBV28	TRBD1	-	CASSTTGAYGYTF	TGTGCCAGCAGCACGACAGGGGCCTATGGCTACACCTTC
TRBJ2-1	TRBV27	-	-	CASSFAPSQTAETYNEQFF	TGTGCCAGCAGTTTTGCCCCCTCTCAGACTGCGGAAACCTACAATGAGCAGTTCTTC
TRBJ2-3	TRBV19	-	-	CASSPWGEADTQYF	TGTGCCAGTAGCCCCTGGGGGGAAGCAGATACGCAGTATTTT
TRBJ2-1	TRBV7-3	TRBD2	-	CASRLAGGTNEQFF	TGTGCCAGCAGACTAGCGGGAGGTACCAATGAGCAGTTCTTC
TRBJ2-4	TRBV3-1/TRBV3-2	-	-	CASSHLAENIQYF	TGTGCCAGCAGCCATCTGGCGGAAAACATTCAGTACTTC
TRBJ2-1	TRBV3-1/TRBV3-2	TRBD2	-	CASSPPPGTSRYNEQFF	TGTGCCAGCAGTCCACCCCCGGGGACTAGCCGCTACAATGAGCAGTTCTTC
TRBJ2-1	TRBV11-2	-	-	CASSSRLGSYNEQFF	TGTGCCAGCAGCTCGCGACTAGGTTCCTACAATGAGCAGTTCTTC
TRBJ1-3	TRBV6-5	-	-	CASSWPAGNTIYF	TGTGCCAGCAGTTGGCCAGCTGGAAACACCATATATTTT
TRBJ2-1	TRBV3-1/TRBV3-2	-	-	CASSQVIAAVEQFF	TGTGCCAGCAGCCAAGTCATCGCGGCCGTTGAGCAGTTCTTC
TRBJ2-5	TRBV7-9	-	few	CASSLLSSETQYF	TGTGCCAGCAGCTTACTAAGTTCGGAGACCCAGTACTTC
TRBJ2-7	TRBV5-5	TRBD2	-	CASSFSSGNREQYF	TGTGCCAGCAGCTTCTCTAGCGGGAATCGGGAGCAGTACTTC
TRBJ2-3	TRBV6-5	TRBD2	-	CASGPGLGADTQYF	TGTGCCAGCGGACCGGGACTAGGGGCAGATACGCAGTATTTT